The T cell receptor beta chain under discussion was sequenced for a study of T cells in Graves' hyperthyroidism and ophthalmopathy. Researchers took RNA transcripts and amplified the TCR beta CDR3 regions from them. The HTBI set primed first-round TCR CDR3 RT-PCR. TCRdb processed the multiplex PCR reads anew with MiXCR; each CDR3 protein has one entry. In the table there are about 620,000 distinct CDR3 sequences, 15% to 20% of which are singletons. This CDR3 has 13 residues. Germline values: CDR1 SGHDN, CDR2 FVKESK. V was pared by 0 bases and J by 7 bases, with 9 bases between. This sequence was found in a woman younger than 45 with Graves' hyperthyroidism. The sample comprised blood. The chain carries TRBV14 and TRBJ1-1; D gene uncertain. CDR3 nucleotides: TGTGCCAGCAGCCAAGACTGGGCAAGTGAAGCTTTCTTT. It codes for CASSQDWASEAFF.